The sequence of this T cell receptor (beta chain) was determined in a study of shared clonotypes between healthy human individuals. As to this clone: Antigen: not known. The same CDR3 can be traced to other DNA sequences in this sample.

Findings and caveats of the study: Across subsets, estimated richness was generally greater for naive than for memory populations.

Under the authors' procedure: ImmunoSEQ yielded junction-only sequences lacking quality scores, so filtering differed. Sequencing used immunoSEQ multiplex PCR; TCRdb keeps in-frame clones, though not all of them. V, J and clone size derive from that table, while D and trimming were established from the DNA sequence. The sample gives approximately 1.4 million clones, around 98% of which show up once; around 0.47% is in the top ten. Germline CDR1 MNHNS, CDR2 SASEGT. This CDR3 has 15 residues. Trimming left V 0 bases short and J 0 bases short, with 6 bases between. This sequence originates from a man in his thirties or forties in good health. The chain employs TRBV6-1 and TRBJ1-5; TRBD1 might be the D (5 bases). The sequencing input was naive CD4+ T cells sorted from blood. The subset: CD45RA+ positively selected. The CDR3 sequence is CASSEAGGSNQPQHF. The CDR3 DNA sequence: TGTGCCAGCAGTGAAGCCGGGGGTAGCAATCAGCCCCAGCATTTT.